The 7 T cell receptor beta chains listed next were all sequenced from one sample in a study of CD8+ T cells in alopecia areata. The treatment: oral pan-JAK inhibitor, 5-10 mg twice daily. The authors extracted RNA and reverse transcribed it into cDNA as the sequencing template. Here immunoSEQ multiplex PCR was the method, and the copy in TCRdb shows in-frame clones only, minus some. This repertoire shows 95,000 to 110,000 clones, about nine tenths found once; its top ten account for around 10%. The sample here was CD8+ T cells sorted from blood, taken at approximately week 30, from a patient treated with tofacitinib. Receptor source: a human donor with alopecia areata.

The V call is TRBV14, the J call TRBJ2-3; a possible D gene is TRBD1 (5 bases). CDR1 is SGHDN, CDR2 FVKESK, per germline. Deletions cut 1 base from V and 2 bases from J, with 19 bases between. The CDR3 has 18 amino acids. The CDR3 nucleotides are TGTGCCAGCAGCCAAGGCGAGACGGACACTGGGCCCACAGATACGCAGTATTTT. Protein sequence: CASSQGETDTGPTDTQYF.

This clone was seen a single time. This chain joins TRBV27 and TRBJ2-3; unclear D gene. V dropped 6 bases and J dropped 4 bases, with 11 bases sitting between them. CDR1 and CDR2 (germline): MNHEY, SMNVEV (reference sequence). The CDR3 is 13 residues long. The CDR3: CASSRSYADTQYF. DNA of the CDR3: TGTGCCAGCAGCCGATCGTATGCAGATACGCAGTATTTT.

The genes are TRBV30 and TRBJ2-5, with D possibly being TRBD2 (5 bases). The DNA end is more similar to TRBJ2-7, so the J call may be wrong. The V gene's germline CDR1 is GTSNPN and CDR2 SVGIG (reference sequence). This CDR3 is built from 14 residues. Here the CDR3 DNA reads TGTGCCTGGAGTGTAGGAGGCTTACTGTACGAGCAGTACTTC. It is translated as CAWSVGGLLYEQYF.

The J gene is TRBJ2-2, the V gene TRBV9; D unresolved. CDR1 and CDR2 (germline): SGDLS, YYNGEE. This CDR3 comprises 15 residues. Trimming removed 4 bases at V and 0 bases at J, with 10 bases between. The chain's CDR3 is CASSSRTTNTGELFF. As DNA, the CDR3 is TGTGCCAGCAGCTCAAGGACCACGAACACCGGGGAGCTGTTTTTT.

The chain links TRBV23-1 to TRBJ2-3; D call uncertain. TRBV23-1 is designated an ORF whose function remains uncertain. The ends were cut back, 11 bases at V and 6 bases at J, with 18 bases in the middle. The CDR3 contains 13 residues. DNA of the CDR3: TGCGCCCCGCAGCGCAGCAGCAGGGATACGCAGTATTTT. Its protein is CAPQRSSRDTQYF.

V is TRBV6-1 and J is TRBJ1-5, with D uncertain. Germline V lookup: CDR1 MNHNS, CDR2 SASEGT. Trimming removed 2 bases from V and 2 bases from J, with 10 bases in between. The CDR3 runs to 15 residues. DNA for the CDR3: TGTGCCAGCAGTGAACGTGCGTTCGGCAATCAGCCCCAGCATTTT. Translation: CASSERAFGNQPQHF.

This chain uses TRBV14 with TRBJ2-3; 9 bases match TRBD2. Germline values: CDR1 SGHDN, CDR2 FVKESK. V shed 1 base and J 1 base; nucleotides not matched to a gene: 0. The CDR3 is 15 amino acids. The CDR3 protein is CASSQGTSGTDTQYF. For the CDR3, the DNA is TGTGCCAGCAGCCAAGGGACTAGCGGCACAGATACGCAGTATTTT.